This T cell receptor beta chain stems from a study of Graves' ophthalmopathy and Graves' hyperthyroidism. Ten or more counts support this clonotype. Trimming removed 0 bases from V and 0 bases from J; junction bases left unmatched: 3. This CDR3 contains 15 residues. Germline V lookup: CDR1 DFQATT, CDR2 SNEGSKA (reference sequence). Investigators amplified TCR beta CDR3 regions from RNA transcripts. RT-PCR in the first round used HTBI primers; a second-round multiplex PCR followed. TCRdb reprocessed the multiplex PCR reads via MiXCR and lists one record per CDR3 protein. The sample has around 1.1 million distinct CDR3 sequences; about 35% are singletons.

The chain links TRBV20-1 to TRBJ2-7; 9 bases fit TRBD1. The receptor comes from an adult man with Graves' hyperthyroidism. The specimen was peripheral blood or thyroid tissue (not recorded which). CDR3 bases: TGCAGTGCTAGAGATCCGGGACAGGGCTCCTACGAGCAGTACTTC. Encoded protein: CSARDPGQGSYEQYF.